This T cell receptor beta chain was sequenced for a study of blood T cell repertoires in COVID-19. Study-level information: Sample material is recorded as cDNA or gDNA derived from T cells, B-cell-depleted T cells, or PBMCs.

From germline, CDR1 is SGDLS and CDR2 YYNGEE. The length of the CDR3 is 16 residues. Trimming at V came to 0 bases and at J to 4 bases, leaving 4 bases not matched to a gene. This table comes from immunoSEQ multiplex PCR, and its TCRdb copy is limited to in-frame clones, with some not included. The table shows some 150,000 clones, with 81% occurring only once. The J gene is TRBJ2-2, the V gene TRBV9; TRBD2 aligns across 9 bases. The sequenced material came from peripheral blood. The receptor comes from a woman aged 60-75 years with active or convalescent COVID-19. Here the CDR3 reads CASSVGAGGSTGELFF. The CDR3 nucleotides read TGTGCCAGCAGCGTAGGGGCGGGAGGGTCCACCGGGGAGCTGTTTTTT.